These 15 T cell receptor beta chains were all obtained from the same sample, sequenced in a study of CDR3 diversity in severe acne. TCRdb ran MiXCR on the PCR reads and lists one entry per CDR3 protein. The sample consists of about 90,000 distinct CDR3 sequences, 45% to 55% of them appearing once. Sample: blood. Receptor source: a male donor with severe acne vulgaris.

The V and J genes are TRBV6-5 and TRBJ2-1, with TRBD2 identical over 9 bases. Germline V lookup: CDR1 MNHEY, CDR2 SVGAGI. After removal of 7 bases from V and 6 bases from J, the junction contained 13 bases not matched to a gene. This CDR3 is built from 16 residues. The CDR3 nucleotides read TGTGCCAGCACCCCCAAGGCTAGCGGGACGGGCAATGAGCAGTTCTTC. Translating it yields CASTPKASGTGNEQFF.

In this sample, this clonotype turned up a few times. An end of the junction does not agree with germline; a read error may underlie this. The chain recombines TRBV7-6 with TRBJ1-2, with 7 bases aligning to TRBD1. CDR3 length equals 15 residues. In germline, CDR1 is SGHVS, CDR2 FNYEAQ. The DNA of the CDR3 is TGTGCCATCAGCGTAACGGGGGGACAGAACTATGGCTACACCTTC. Translating gives CAISVTGGQNYGYTF.

This chain links TRBV20-1 with TRBJ2-7; D uncertain. This CDR3 has 14 amino acids. Between the trimmed V and J ends, which lost 2 bases and 2 bases, there was a span of 13 bases. Germline CDR1 is DFQATT and CDR2 is SNEGSKA (reference sequence). The CDR3 spells CSARSPSKPYEQYF. The DNA of the CDR3 is TGCAGTGCTAGAAGCCCATCAAAACCCTACGAGCAGTACTTC.

Concerning this clonotype: The junction differs from germline at one of its ends, possibly a read error. CDR3 amino acids: CASSPGLARYEQYF. In DNA form, the CDR3 reads TGTGCTAGCAGCCCGGGACTAGCACGCTACGAGCAGTACTTC. This chain uses TRBV7-7 with TRBJ2-7; 9 bases fit TRBD2. The CDR3 loop spans 14 amino acids. Looked up from germline, CDR1 is SSHAT and CDR2 is FNYEAQ (reference sequence).

The chain is built from TRBV4-1 and TRBJ2-7; weak D call: TRBD2 (6 bases). Germline CDR1 reads MGHRA; CDR2 reads YSYEKL. Trimming shortened V by 5 bases and J by 8 bases, and 13 bases separated the two germline ends. The CDR3 runs 12 residues. DNA of the CDR3: TGCGCCAGCAGCGCGGCCGCGGGACAGCAGTACTTC. Encoded protein: CASSAAAGQQYF.

There are many counts of this clonotype. The J gene is TRBJ1-1, the V gene TRBV7-3; 7 bases map to TRBD1. Germline lookup yields CDR1 SGHTA and CDR2 FQGTGA. V lost 3 bases and J lost 4; bases outside the gene matches: 5. CDR3 length: 14 amino acids. The CDR3 is CASSFRGGSTEAFF. The CDR3 DNA reads TGTGCCAGCAGCTTCAGGGGGGGTAGCACTGAAGCTTTCTTT.

The V and J genes are TRBV7-9 and TRBJ2-5; unclear D gene. CDR1 SEHNR and CDR2 FQNEAQ come from the germline V gene (reference sequence). V was cut by 3 bases and J by 7 bases, with 15 bases left in between. The CDR3 runs to 14 residues. The CDR3 DNA follows: TGTGCCAGCAGCTTCATCCGGGCCGCACGGACCCAGTACTTC. As protein: CASSFIRAARTQYF.

CDR3 loop: CAISSLDRPLEQYF. Written as DNA, the CDR3 is TGTGCCATCAGTTCCTTAGACAGGCCACTGGAGCAGTACTTC. The chain recombines TRBV10-3 with TRBJ2-7, with TRBD1 as a possible D gene (6 bases). There are 14 residues in the CDR3. V was clipped by 5 bases and J by 7 bases, with 18 bases between them. The germline CDR1 and CDR2 sequences are ENHRY and SYGVKD.

This chain joins TRBV29-1 and TRBJ1-1, with TRBD1 as a possible D gene (6 bases). CDR1 is SQVTM and CDR2 is ANQGSEA in the germline V gene. CDR3 length equals 16 residues. V lost 6 bases and J 7 bases, leaving 27 bases between the germline ends. The CDR3 coding sequence is TGCAGCGTCGTGCCTGGGGGGCGAGCGGTTCTTGGTGAAGCTTTCTTT. It translates to CSVVPGGRAVLGEAFF.

This chain uses TRBV13 with TRBJ2-7, with 8 bases lining up with TRBD2. With 4 bases clipped from V and 5 bases from J, the junction kept 7 bases outside the gene matches. The germline V gene has CDR1 PRHDT and CDR2 FYEKMQ (reference sequence). The CDR3 has 14 amino acids. CDR3 amino acids: CASSSGAGVNEQYF. The CDR3 region has the DNA TGTGCCAGCAGCTCCGGAGCGGGAGTCAACGAGCAGTACTTC.

This clonotype was seen a few times. The gene calls are TRBV10-2 and TRBJ2-3; TRBD1 matches at 9 bases. CDR1 and CDR2 from the germline V gene are WSHSY and SAAADI. V lost 2 bases and J lost 6; bases outside the gene matches: 6. The CDR3 has 15 amino acids. CDR3: CASSEARTGADTQYF. The CDR3 DNA reads as TGCGCCAGCAGTGAGGCACGGACAGGGGCCGATACGCAGTATTTT.

In its sample, this clonotype was seen many times. The J gene is TRBJ2-1, the V gene TRBV10-2; 8 bases match TRBD2. After removal of 3 bases from V and 4 bases from J, the junction contained 8 bases not matched to a gene. Germline CDR1 is WSHSY and CDR2 is SAAADI. CDR3 length: 16 amino acids. In DNA, the CDR3 is TGCGCCAGCAGTGATACGGCGGGGGGTTCTTACAATGAGCAGTTCTTC. Residues: CASSDTAGGSYNEQFF.

This clonotype was found many times. The chain links TRBV2 to TRBJ2-2; perhaps TRBD1 as D (5 bases). V was shortened by 3 bases and J by 4 bases, with 12 bases between the two germline ends. Germline values: CDR1 SNHLY, CDR2 FYNNEI. The CDR3 loop spans 15 amino acids. The chain's CDR3 is CASSDFFQGTGELFF. Written as DNA, the CDR3 is TGTGCCAGCAGTGATTTTTTCCAGGGCACCGGGGAGCTGTTTTTT.

The chain uses TRBV30 and TRBJ1-2; D possibly corresponds to TRBD1 (5 bases). The V and J ends lost 8 bases and 2 bases respectively, with 15 bases between them. CDR1 GTSNPN and CDR2 SVGIG come from the germline V gene (reference sequence). This CDR3 is built from 13 residues. The CDR3 reads CARFGGSNYGYTF. In DNA form, the CDR3 reads TGTGCCCGGTTCGGGGGATCGAACTATGGCTACACCTTC.

This clonotype was seen many times. The chain combines TRBV9 with TRBJ2-1; TRBD2 matches at 8 bases. Germline V CDR1 and CDR2: SGDLS, YYNGEE. The CDR3 is 16 residues long. The V gene end was trimmed by 0 bases and the J gene end by 10 bases; junction bases not matched to a gene: 12. CDR3 DNA sequence: TGTGCCAGCAGCGTAGGTTTGGGCGGGGGGATCAGCGAGCAGTTCTTC. This gives the protein CASSVGLGGGISEQFF. Full variable domain (rest looked up from reference TRBV9 and TRBJ2-1): DSGVTQTPKHLITATGQRVTLRCSPRSGDLSVYWYQQSLDQGLQFLIQYYNGEERAKGNILERFSAQQFPDLHSELNLSSLELGDSALYFCASSVGLGGGISEQFFGPGTRLTVL.